Below, 3 T cell receptor beta chains from the same sample are listed, as sequenced in a study of shared clonotypes between healthy human individuals. Sequencing was performed with immunoSEQ multiplex PCR; in TCRdb, only in-frame clones are kept and a portion is missing. The repertoire holds 2 million to 2.5 million clones, with 90% to 96% as singletons. Sequencing input: naive CD4+ T cells sorted from blood. Subset: CD45RA+ positively selected. Every receptor here comes from a man aged 18 to 30 in good health.

The chain links TRBV4-1 to TRBJ2-5; the match to TRBD2 covers 13 bases. Germline V gene data show CDR1 as MGHRA and CDR2 as YSYEKL. The CDR3 has 16 amino acids. V gave up 4 bases and J gave up 4 bases; unmatched junction bases: 6. CDR3 residues: CASSRTLAGGRETQYF. CDR3 coding DNA: TGCGCCAGCAGCCGCACACTAGCGGGGGGGAGAGAGACCCAGTACTTC.

This chain uses TRBV7-2 with TRBJ2-1, with 8 bases identical to TRBD2. There are 15 residues in the CDR3. V was clipped by 2 bases and J by 9 bases; unmatched bases: 9. Germline V CDR1 and CDR2: SGHTA, FQGNSA. This chain's CDR3 is CASSLKAGEAGEQFF. The CDR3 DNA follows: TGTGCCAGCAGCTTAAAAGCGGGAGAAGCGGGTGAGCAGTTCTTC.

The chain employs TRBV7-8 and TRBJ1-2; no clear D. Germline V gene data show CDR1 as SGHVS and CDR2 as FQNEAQ. The V gene lost 5 bases and the J gene lost 8 bases, with 15 bases spanning the gap. The CDR3 is made up of 13 amino acids. The CDR3: CASSERVGNGYTF. CDR3 in DNA: TGTGCCAGCAGCGAGCGGGTCGGGAACGGCTACACCTTC.